This is a list of T cell receptor beta chains from one sample in a study of blood T cells in healthy people across ages. MiXCR, applied by TCRdb to the 5' RACE reads, yields one record per CDR3 protein. The data show approximately 2,000,000 distinct CDR3 sequences, 35% to 50% seen once. The sequenced sample was blood. The source is a human donor in good health. CDR3s include the opening cysteine and the closing phenylalanine or tryptophan. Fields, in order: J gene, D gene, clone size, V gene, CDR3 length, CDR3 protein, CDR3 DNA. D genes are given only for firm matches. Some rows mark clone size as missing; the rest say once, few, many or name a class of expanded clone.

j_call: TRBJ1-4; d_call: -; clone_size: -; v_call: TRBV9; cdr3_length: 14; cdr3_aa: CASSSRAGRGKLFF; cdr3_nt: TGTGCCAGCAGCTCTCGGGCAGGGCGGGGGAAACTGTTTTTT
j_call: TRBJ2-5; d_call: -; clone_size: few; v_call: TRBV29-1; cdr3_length: 11; cdr3_aa: CSVAGRQTQYF; cdr3_nt: TGCAGCGTTGCGGGCAGGCAGACCCAGTACTTC
j_call: TRBJ1-1; d_call: -; clone_size: few; v_call: TRBV20-1; cdr3_length: 15; cdr3_aa: CSAPSWPEGNTEAFF; cdr3_nt: TGCAGTGCTCCCAGTTGGCCAGAGGGGAACACTGAAGCTTTCTTT
j_call: TRBJ1-1; d_call: -; clone_size: -; v_call: TRBV7-3; cdr3_length: 14; cdr3_aa: CASSERIQNTEAFF; cdr3_nt: TGTGCCAGCAGCGAACGAATACAGAACACTGAAGCTTTCTTT
j_call: TRBJ1-2; d_call: TRBD1; clone_size: -; v_call: TRBV27; cdr3_length: 15; cdr3_aa: CASSTIGTGVDGYTF; cdr3_nt: TGTGCCAGCAGCACTATCGGTACAGGGGTGGATGGCTACACCTTC
j_call: TRBJ2-3; d_call: TRBD1; clone_size: few; v_call: TRBV20-1; cdr3_length: 14; cdr3_aa: CSANRQGATDTQYF; cdr3_nt: TGCAGTGCTAACAGACAGGGGGCCACAGATACGCAGTATTTT
j_call: TRBJ2-7; d_call: TRBD2; clone_size: few; v_call: TRBV20-1; cdr3_length: 13; cdr3_aa: CSARDRLAGEQYF; cdr3_nt: TGCAGTGCTAGAGATAGACTAGCGGGCGAGCAGTACTTC
j_call: TRBJ2-5; d_call: TRBD1; clone_size: -; v_call: TRBV7-2; cdr3_length: 16; cdr3_aa: CASSLDPTGFTETQYF; cdr3_nt: TGTGCCAGCAGCTTAGACCCGACAGGGTTTACCGAGACCCAGTACTTC
j_call: TRBJ1-6; d_call: TRBD1; clone_size: few; v_call: TRBV28; cdr3_length: 14; cdr3_aa: CASKSGQGGSPLHF; cdr3_nt: TGTGCCAGTAAGTCGGGACAGGGCGGTTCACCCCTCCACTTT
j_call: TRBJ2-3; d_call: -; clone_size: few; v_call: TRBV7-2; cdr3_length: 12; cdr3_aa: CASSYPAVAQYF; cdr3_nt: TGTGCCAGCAGCTACCCTGCCGTGGCTCAGTATTTT
j_call: TRBJ1-2; d_call: -; clone_size: -; v_call: TRBV9; cdr3_length: 14; cdr3_aa: CASSPSTAPGGYTF; cdr3_nt: TGTGCCAGCAGCCCGTCGACAGCACCAGGGGGCTACACCTTC
j_call: TRBJ1-5; d_call: TRBD1; clone_size: -; v_call: TRBV12-3/TRBV12-4; cdr3_length: 16; cdr3_aa: CASRRQGGDSNQPQHF; cdr3_nt: TGTGCCAGCAGACGACAGGGTGGGGATAGCAATCAGCCCCAGCATTTT
j_call: TRBJ2-7; d_call: -; clone_size: -; v_call: TRBV20-1; cdr3_length: 13; cdr3_aa: CSARESWEDYQYF; cdr3_nt: TGCAGTGCTAGAGAGTCATGGGAGGACTACCAGTACTTC
j_call: TRBJ2-1; d_call: TRBD1; clone_size: -; v_call: TRBV24-1; cdr3_length: 16; cdr3_aa: CATSDPSHRGLNEQFF; cdr3_nt: TGTGCCACCAGTGACCCCAGCCACAGGGGGCTTAATGAGCAGTTCTTC
j_call: TRBJ2-7; d_call: -; clone_size: few; v_call: TRBV29-1; cdr3_length: 12; cdr3_aa: CSVADSCYEQYF; cdr3_nt: TGCAGCGTTGCTGACAGTTGCTACGAGCAGTACTTC
j_call: TRBJ2-3; d_call: -; clone_size: few; v_call: TRBV24-1; cdr3_length: 15; cdr3_aa: CATSALSRDTDTQYF; cdr3_nt: TGTGCCACCAGTGCTTTAAGTCGGGACACAGATACGCAGTATTTT